Listed below are T cell receptor beta chains from one sample, sequenced in a study of blood T cell repertoires in COVID-19. This table comes from immunoSEQ multiplex PCR, and its TCRdb copy is limited to in-frame clones, with some not included. The sample records 250,000 to 300,000 clones, roughly 89% being singletons. The material sequenced was PBMCs or T cells enriched from blood (not recorded which). These receptors all stem from a middle-aged woman who had recovered from COVID-19. Each CDR3 is given with its conserved first and last residue. A D gene is named only where the DNA matches it firmly. A clone size is listed for some rows: how often the clone was seen (once, few, many), or a class if it is expanded.

D gene: -
CDR3 length: 14
V gene: TRBV10-2
clone size: -
J gene: TRBJ2-5
CDR3 DNA: TGCGCCAGCTCCTATAGCGAGCCGCAAGAGACCCAGTACTTC
CDR3 protein: CASSYSEPQETQYF

D gene: TRBD1
CDR3 length: 14
V gene: TRBV11-2
clone size: -
J gene: TRBJ1-4
CDR3 DNA: TGTGCCAGCAGCTTAAGGACAGGGGGCGAAAAACTGTTTTTT
CDR3 protein: CASSLRTGGEKLFF

D gene: -
CDR3 length: 15
V gene: TRBV6-5
clone size: -
J gene: TRBJ1-4
CDR3 DNA: TGTGCCAGCAGTCGTTTAAGGAGCGCGGGGGAAAAACTGTTTTTT
CDR3 protein: CASSRLRSAGEKLFF

D gene: TRBD2
CDR3 length: 14
V gene: TRBV20-1
clone size: -
J gene: TRBJ2-1
CDR3 DNA: TGCAGTGCTAGTGGACTAGCCGCTTCCCATGAGCAGTTCTTC
CDR3 protein: CSASGLAASHEQFF

D gene: -
CDR3 length: 14
V gene: TRBV6-5
clone size: -
J gene: TRBJ1-1
CDR3 DNA: TGTGCCAGCAGTTACGGTTCGACGGGTGGTGAAGCTTTCTTT
CDR3 protein: CASSYGSTGGEAFF

D gene: -
CDR3 length: 12
V gene: TRBV2
clone size: -
J gene: TRBJ1-6
CDR3 DNA: TGTGCCAGCAGTCAGGGAACCTCACCCCTCCACTTT
CDR3 protein: CASSQGTSPLHF

D gene: -
CDR3 length: 12
V gene: TRBV24-1
clone size: -
J gene: TRBJ2-5
CDR3 DNA: TGTGCCACCAGTGACCACTCCGGGGCCCAGTACTTC
CDR3 protein: CATSDHSGAQYF

D gene: TRBD1
CDR3 length: 16
V gene: TRBV5-1
clone size: -
J gene: TRBJ1-3
CDR3 DNA: TGCGCCAGCAGCTTGGTTGGAGGGGGCAATGGAAACACCATATATTTT
CDR3 protein: CASSLVGGGNGNTIYF

D gene: TRBD1
CDR3 length: 15
V gene: TRBV5-1
clone size: -
J gene: TRBJ1-1
CDR3 DNA: TGCGCCAGCAGTTTCACCGGGACAGGGAACACTGAAGCTTTCTTT
CDR3 protein: CASSFTGTGNTEAFF

D gene: -
CDR3 length: 14
V gene: TRBV28
clone size: -
J gene: TRBJ2-7
CDR3 DNA: TGTGCCAGCAGTTTATCCTATCGCTCCTACGAGCAGTACTTC
CDR3 protein: CASSLSYRSYEQYF

D gene: -
CDR3 length: 16
V gene: TRBV24-1
clone size: -
J gene: TRBJ2-1
CDR3 DNA: TGTGCCACCAGTGATTTGAGGGGCGGGACCTACAATGAGCAGTTCTTC
CDR3 protein: CATSDLRGGTYNEQFF

D gene: TRBD1
CDR3 length: 13
V gene: TRBV19
clone size: once
J gene: TRBJ2-1
CDR3 DNA: TGTGCCAGTACCTCGTACAGGGGCAATGAGCAGTTCTTC
CDR3 protein: CASTSYRGNEQFF

D gene: TRBD2
CDR3 length: 13
V gene: TRBV3-1/TRBV3-2
clone size: -
J gene: TRBJ2-1
CDR3 DNA: TGTGCCAGCAGCCCTGGACTAGCCAATGAGCAGTTCTTC
CDR3 protein: CASSPGLANEQFF

D gene: -
CDR3 length: 14
V gene: TRBV7-8
clone size: -
J gene: TRBJ1-1
CDR3 DNA: TGTGCCAGCATCATAGGCGGGATGAACACTGAAGCTTTCTTT
CDR3 protein: CASIIGGMNTEAFF

D gene: -
CDR3 length: 15
V gene: TRBV21-1
clone size: few
J gene: TRBJ2-7
CDR3 DNA: TGTGCCAGCAGCAAAGGCCTCTCTAGCGCCCACGAGCAGTACTTC
CDR3 protein: CASSKGLSSAHEQYF

D gene: TRBD2
CDR3 length: 16
V gene: TRBV25-1
clone size: -
J gene: TRBJ2-3
CDR3 DNA: TGTGCCAGCAGTGGAGGGACTAGCGGGTACACAGATACGCAGTATTTT
CDR3 protein: CASSGGTSGYTDTQYF

D gene: -
CDR3 length: 13
V gene: TRBV25-1
clone size: -
J gene: TRBJ1-2
CDR3 DNA: TGTGCCAGCAGTGACTTGCCAGACTATGGCTACACCTTC
CDR3 protein: CASSDLPDYGYTF

D gene: TRBD1
CDR3 length: 15
V gene: TRBV27
clone size: -
J gene: TRBJ1-2
CDR3 DNA: TGTGCCAGCATCGGACAGGGGGCTTCTAACTATGGCTACACCTTC
CDR3 protein: CASIGQGASNYGYTF

D gene: -
CDR3 length: 14
V gene: TRBV11-2
clone size: -
J gene: TRBJ2-7
CDR3 DNA: TGTGCCAGCAGCTTAGACTCAGGGAAGGGCGAGCAGTACTTC
CDR3 protein: CASSLDSGKGEQYF

D gene: -
CDR3 length: 15
V gene: TRBV5-4
clone size: -
J gene: TRBJ1-1
CDR3 DNA: TGTGCCAGCAGACCCCGGGGTCAGGCGAACACTGAAGCTTTCTTT
CDR3 protein: CASRPRGQANTEAFF

D gene: TRBD1
CDR3 length: 14
V gene: TRBV3-1/TRBV3-2
clone size: -
J gene: TRBJ1-1
CDR3 DNA: TGTGCCAGCAGGGGGACAGTAGGTAACACTGAAGCTTTCTTT
CDR3 protein: CASRGTVGNTEAFF

D gene: -
CDR3 length: 13
V gene: TRBV5-6
clone size: -
J gene: TRBJ1-2
CDR3 DNA: TGTGCCAGCAGCCCATTACAGGGAGATGGCTACACCTTC
CDR3 protein: CASSPLQGDGYTF

D gene: -
CDR3 length: 13
V gene: TRBV30
clone size: -
J gene: TRBJ1-5
CDR3 DNA: TGTGCCTGGAGTGGCAGTGGCAATCAGCCCCAGCATTTT
CDR3 protein: CAWSGSGNQPQHF

D gene: -
CDR3 length: 13
V gene: TRBV5-1
clone size: -
J gene: TRBJ1-5
CDR3 DNA: TGCGCCAGCAGCCCCGACGGGAATCAGCCCCAGCATTTT
CDR3 protein: CASSPDGNQPQHF

D gene: -
CDR3 length: 17
V gene: TRBV5-1
clone size: -
J gene: TRBJ1-4
CDR3 DNA: TGCGCCAGCAGTCCTGATGGGACACGTGCAACTAATGAAAAACTGTTTTTT
CDR3 protein: CASSPDGTRATNEKLFF

D gene: -
CDR3 length: 14
V gene: TRBV5-4
clone size: -
J gene: TRBJ1-2
CDR3 DNA: TGTGCCAGCAGCCGGTCACAGGGAAACTATGGCTACACCTTC
CDR3 protein: CASSRSQGNYGYTF

D gene: -
CDR3 length: 13
V gene: TRBV14
clone size: once
J gene: TRBJ1-2
CDR3 DNA: TGTGCCAGCAGCCAGGGAACAGGGAATGGCTACACCTTC
CDR3 protein: CASSQGTGNGYTF

D gene: TRBD1
CDR3 length: 14
V gene: TRBV25-1
clone size: -
J gene: TRBJ2-7
CDR3 DNA: TGTGCCAGCAGTGCCTCCGGGACAGGGAGCCCGCAGTACTTC
CDR3 protein: CASSASGTGSPQYF

D gene: TRBD1
CDR3 length: 15
V gene: TRBV18
clone size: -
J gene: TRBJ1-1
CDR3 DNA: TGTGCCAGCTCACCGGGACAGACGAGGAACACTGAAGCTTTCTTT
CDR3 protein: CASSPGQTRNTEAFF

D gene: TRBD2
CDR3 length: 16
V gene: TRBV27
clone size: -
J gene: TRBJ2-1
CDR3 DNA: TGTGCCAGCAGTTTAGCCGGGACTAGGAAATACAATGAGCAGTTCTTC
CDR3 protein: CASSLAGTRKYNEQFF

D gene: -
CDR3 length: 16
V gene: TRBV7-9
clone size: -
J gene: TRBJ1-5
CDR3 DNA: TGTGCCAGCAGCTCCGGTTGGTGGGGGGTCAATCAGCCCCAGCATTTT
CDR3 protein: CASSSGWWGVNQPQHF

D gene: -
CDR3 length: 14
V gene: TRBV3-1/TRBV3-2
clone size: -
J gene: TRBJ1-4
CDR3 DNA: TGTGCCAGCAGCCAAAGGACAGTTAATGAAAAACTGTTTTTT
CDR3 protein: CASSQRTVNEKLFF

D gene: -
CDR3 length: 14
V gene: TRBV5-1
clone size: -
J gene: TRBJ1-2
CDR3 DNA: TGCGCCAGCAGCTTAGGTTCAGGGGACTATGGCTACACCTTC
CDR3 protein: CASSLGSGDYGYTF

D gene: -
CDR3 length: 16
V gene: TRBV11-2
clone size: -
J gene: TRBJ1-1
CDR3 DNA: TGTGCCAGCAGCTTAAATGTCGTGCAGGGCCGCACTGAAGCTTTCTTT
CDR3 protein: CASSLNVVQGRTEAFF

D gene: TRBD1
CDR3 length: 16
V gene: TRBV3-1/TRBV3-2
clone size: -
J gene: TRBJ1-1
CDR3 DNA: TGTGCCAGCAGCCAAGCGGCAGGGGGCTGGCACACTGAAGCTTTCTTT
CDR3 protein: CASSQAAGGWHTEAFF

D gene: -
CDR3 length: 11
V gene: TRBV19
clone size: -
J gene: TRBJ1-1
CDR3 DNA: TGTGCCAGTAGTATCGGAGATGAAGCTTTCTTT
CDR3 protein: CASSIGDEAFF

D gene: -
CDR3 length: 15
V gene: TRBV19
clone size: -
J gene: TRBJ1-1
CDR3 DNA: TGTGCCAGTAGTCTACGGGGGGGGCGGTTAACTGAAGCTTTCTTT
CDR3 protein: CASSLRGGRLTEAFF

D gene: TRBD1
CDR3 length: 16
V gene: TRBV5-5
clone size: -
J gene: TRBJ2-2
CDR3 DNA: TGTGCCAGCAGCTCACGTAAGGGGGCTGGCACCGGGGAGCTGTTTTTT
CDR3 protein: CASSSRKGAGTGELFF

D gene: -
CDR3 length: 14
V gene: TRBV7-9
clone size: -
J gene: TRBJ1-1
CDR3 DNA: TGTGCCAGCAGCCGACCGGGACTAAGAACTGAAGCTTTCTTT
CDR3 protein: CASSRPGLRTEAFF

D gene: -
CDR3 length: 16
V gene: TRBV9
clone size: -
J gene: TRBJ1-3
CDR3 DNA: TGTGCCAGCAGCTCGACAACAGGGCTTCCTGGAAACACCATATATTTT
CDR3 protein: CASSSTTGLPGNTIYF

D gene: TRBD1
CDR3 length: 13
V gene: TRBV12-3/TRBV12-4
clone size: -
J gene: TRBJ1-2
CDR3 DNA: TGTGCCAGCAGTCCGGGACAGACCTATGGCTACACCTTC
CDR3 protein: CASSPGQTYGYTF

D gene: -
CDR3 length: 13
V gene: TRBV30
clone size: -
J gene: TRBJ1-2
CDR3 DNA: TGTGCCTGGAGTGTAGATTCGGGGTATGGCTACACCTTC
CDR3 protein: CAWSVDSGYGYTF

D gene: TRBD2
CDR3 length: 14
V gene: TRBV27
clone size: -
J gene: TRBJ2-1
CDR3 DNA: TGTGCCAGCCGAGTAGCGGGAGATGCAAATGAGCAGTTCTTC
CDR3 protein: CASRVAGDANEQFF

D gene: TRBD1
CDR3 length: 16
V gene: TRBV19
clone size: -
J gene: TRBJ2-5
CDR3 DNA: TGTGCCAGTAGTAAGGTGACAGGGGCGACCCAAGAGACCCAGTACTTC
CDR3 protein: CASSKVTGATQETQYF

D gene: -
CDR3 length: 15
V gene: TRBV23-1
clone size: -
J gene: TRBJ2-7
CDR3 DNA: TGCGCCAGCAGTCAATCCGGGACACCCTCCTACGAGCAGTACTTC
CDR3 protein: CASSQSGTPSYEQYF

D gene: -
CDR3 length: 17
V gene: TRBV30
clone size: -
J gene: TRBJ2-2
CDR3 DNA: TGTGCCTGCGGACGCTGGACAGCCATCGCGAACACCGGGGAGCTGTTTTTT
CDR3 protein: CACGRWTAIANTGELFF

D gene: TRBD1
CDR3 length: 16
V gene: TRBV7-9
clone size: -
J gene: TRBJ2-2
CDR3 DNA: TGTGCCAGCAGGGACCCGGGACAGGGGTTCACCGGGGAGCTGTTTTTT
CDR3 protein: CASRDPGQGFTGELFF

D gene: TRBD1
CDR3 length: 16
V gene: TRBV9
clone size: -
J gene: TRBJ1-3
CDR3 DNA: TGTGCCAGCAGCCCCCGGACAGGGAGCTCTGGAAACACCATATATTTT
CDR3 protein: CASSPRTGSSGNTIYF

D gene: TRBD1
CDR3 length: 16
V gene: TRBV30
clone size: -
J gene: TRBJ1-2
CDR3 DNA: TGTGCCTGGTCGACAGGGGGCGCAAGGTTCGGCTATGGCTACACCTTC
CDR3 protein: CAWSTGGARFGYGYTF

D gene: -
CDR3 length: 14
V gene: TRBV30
clone size: -
J gene: TRBJ1-6
CDR3 DNA: TGTGCCTGGAGAGGCGAGACAGTTAATTCACCCCTCCACTTT
CDR3 protein: CAWRGETVNSPLHF

D gene: TRBD1
CDR3 length: 20
V gene: TRBV12-5
clone size: -
J gene: TRBJ1-3
CDR3 DNA: TGTGCTAGTGGTTTGGGGCCAGGGACAGGGGGTTGGAACTCTGGAAACACCATATATTTT
CDR3 protein: CASGLGPGTGGWNSGNTIYF

D gene: TRBD2
CDR3 length: 14
V gene: TRBV29-1
clone size: -
J gene: TRBJ2-1
CDR3 DNA: TGCAGCGTTGGGCGCGATAGCGGGAGTGATTGTTTGTTCTTC
CDR3 protein: CSVGRDSGSDCLFF

D gene: TRBD1
CDR3 length: 15
V gene: TRBV4-2
clone size: -
J gene: TRBJ1-1
CDR3 DNA: TGTGCCAGCAGCCAAGCCGGGACAGGGAACACTGAAGCTTTCTTT
CDR3 protein: CASSQAGTGNTEAFF

D gene: -
CDR3 length: 15
V gene: TRBV19
clone size: -
J gene: TRBJ2-7
CDR3 DNA: TGTGCCAGTAGGCCTCATCCGGGACAAACCTACGAGCAGTACTTC
CDR3 protein: CASRPHPGQTYEQYF

D gene: TRBD1
CDR3 length: 15
V gene: TRBV7-9
clone size: -
J gene: TRBJ1-2
CDR3 DNA: TGTGCCAGCACCTCGGGACAGGGGATTGACTATGGCTACACCTTC
CDR3 protein: CASTSGQGIDYGYTF

D gene: TRBD1
CDR3 length: 15
V gene: TRBV7-6
clone size: -
J gene: TRBJ2-7
CDR3 DNA: TGTGCCAGCAGCTCCTTACAGGGGTTGGTCTACGAGCAGTACTTC
CDR3 protein: CASSSLQGLVYEQYF